Reported below is one TCR beta chain. What it binds is unknown. The source material, RNA transcripts, was used to amplify TCR beta CDR3 regions. The study used the HTBI primer set for a first-round RT-PCR of the TCR CDR3. TCRdb reprocessed the multiplex PCR reads with MiXCR, giving one entry per CDR3 protein. The sample has fewer than 750,000 distinct CDR3 sequences, under 60% seen once; the top ten hold about 8.3%. Patients counted as stable if ophthalmopathy did not develop within 18 months. Patients aged 18 to 65 with hyperthyroidism were newly diagnosed, with duration under 2 months. The CDR3 contains 14 residues. Germline loops: CDR1 SNHLY, CDR2 FYNNEI. V dropped 6 bases and J dropped 1 base, with 10 bases sitting between them. This sample was included in a study of T cells in Graves' hyperthyroidism and ophthalmopathy. General study results and limits: A model of 13 V-J features distinguished ophthalmopathy from stable hyperthyroidism.

This sequence was found in a woman between 18 and 29 years old with Graves' hyperthyroidism. Sequencing used peripheral blood or thyroid tissue (not recorded which). The chain joins TRBV2 to TRBJ1-5; possible D gene TRBD1, 5 bases. CDR3 loop: CASRSGGSNQPQHF. As DNA, the CDR3 is TGTGCCAGCAGAAGCGGGGGAAGCAATCAGCCCCAGCATTTT.